These 5 T cell receptor beta chains share one sample of origin, sequenced in a study of shared clonotypes between healthy human individuals. Some clones are missing from TCRdb's copy, which holds only in-frame ones; the method was immunoSEQ multiplex PCR. This table has roughly 2 million clones, approximately 96% appearing once. The specimen sequenced was naive CD4+ T cells sorted from blood. Regarding subset: CD45RA+ positively selected. All receptors come from a man younger than 30 in good health.

The chain joins TRBV5-1 to TRBJ1-1; D not certain. This CDR3 region has 15 residues. CDR1 is SGHRS, CDR2 YFSETQ, per germline. V gave up 0 bases and J gave up 1 base, with 10 bases separating them. DNA of the CDR3: TGCGCCAGCAGCTTGGGGGTACACCAGAACACTGAAGCTTTCTTT. It encodes CASSLGVHQNTEAFF.

The chain recombines TRBV25-1 with TRBJ2-7; 9 nucleotides align to TRBD2. Trimming removed 6 bases from V and 6 bases from J; junction bases left unmatched: 15. The CDR3 covers 16 residues. Per germline, CDR1 MGHDK and CDR2 SYGVNS. The CDR3 DNA reads as TGTGCCAGCAGCAGGGGAACTAGCGGGCCTGGGCCCGAGCAGTACTTC. Translating gives CASSRGTSGPGPEQYF.

This clone appeared a single time. The chain combines TRBV6-1 with TRBJ1-1; a weak D match, TRBD1 (6 bases). The CDR3 is 14 residues long. The V end lost 7 bases, the J end lost 6 bases, and 18 bases lay between the germline ends. Germline lookup yields CDR1 MNHNS and CDR2 SASEGT. CDR3 in amino acids: CASTRGGRLAEAFF. The CDR3 DNA sequence: TGTGCCAGCACTCGAGGGGGTAGGTTAGCTGAAGCTTTCTTT.

This chain links TRBV11-3 with TRBJ2-1, with 12 bases that match TRBD2. Germline V CDR1 and CDR2: SGHNT, YENEEA. Germline trimming cut 6 bases from V and 10 bases from J; bases unmatched to any gene: 4. This CDR3 has 13 residues. Written as DNA, the CDR3 is TGTGCCAGCAGTTCTAGCGGGGGGGTCGAGCAGTTCTTC. Translation: CASSSSGGVEQFF.

The V and J genes are TRBV10-3 and TRBJ1-2; the D gene is possibly TRBD1 (6 bases). The CDR3 loop spans 12 amino acids. Trimming removed 10 bases from V and 0 bases from J, with 9 bases in between. The germline gives CDR1 ENHRY, CDR2 SYGVKD. In DNA form, the CDR3 reads TGTGCCAGCGGACAGTCTAACTATGGCTACACCTTC. Protein: CASGQSNYGYTF.